These 20 T cell receptor beta chains originate from one sample sequenced in a study of cytomegalovirus exposure and HLA in healthy donors. PCR was performed using 60 Vbeta and 13 Jbeta primers. This table comes from immunoSEQ multiplex PCR, and its TCRdb copy is limited to in-frame clones, with some not included. The repertoire table contains more than 60,000 clones. The sample was PBMCs. The receptors originated from a boy aged 5-17 years in good health and CMV-seronegative.

The rearrangement uses TRBV19 and TRBJ2-7; D not certain. V dropped 5 bases and J dropped 2 bases, with 7 bases sitting between them. CDR3 length: 12 residues. In germline, CDR1 is LNHDA, CDR2 SQIVND (reference sequence). Here the CDR3 reads CASSSVPYEQYF. The DNA for the CDR3 is TGTGCCAGTAGTTCCGTCCCCTACGAGCAGTACTTC. Filled out from reference TRBV19 and TRBJ2-7, the complete variable domain reads DGGITQSPKYLFRKEGQNVTLSCEQNLNHDAMYWYRQDPGQGLRLIYYSQIVNDFQKGDIAEGYSVSREKKESFPLTVTSAQKNPTAFYLCASSSVPYEQYFGPGTRLTVT.

The rearrangement joins TRBV19 to TRBJ1-1; D ambiguous. The CDR3 sequence is 15 residues long. V was trimmed by 5 bases and J by 1 base, leaving 14 bases between them. Germline V gene data show CDR1 as LNHDA and CDR2 as SQIVND (reference sequence). CDR3 residues: CASSPHKGGNTEAFF. In DNA form, the CDR3 reads TGTGCCAGTAGTCCGCACAAGGGAGGGAACACTGAAGCTTTCTTT.

The chain joins TRBV9 to TRBJ1-1, with D perhaps matching TRBD1 (5 bases). Germline loops: CDR1 SGDLS, CDR2 YYNGEE. There are 17 residues in the CDR3. With 4 bases removed from V and 5 bases from J, the gap between germline ends came to 24 bases. The CDR3 coding sequence is TGTGCCAGCAGCCCCCGGGGAGGGGCTCTCACGAATACTGAAGCTTTCTTT. Translated: CASSPRGGALTNTEAFF.

This chain links TRBV11-2 with TRBJ2-2; the match to TRBD2 covers 8 bases. CDR1 is SGHAT and CDR2 is FQNNGV in the germline V gene. V was pared by 5 bases and J by 6 bases, with 5 bases of the junction left unmatched. The CDR3 contains 14 residues. In nucleotides, the CDR3 is TGTGCCAGCAGCATCGGGACTAGGCCCGGGGAGCTGTTTTTT. Protein: CASSIGTRPGELFF. Using reference TRBV11-2 and TRBJ2-2 for the parts outside the CDR3, the full variable domain is EAGVAQSPRYKIIEKRQSVAFWCNPISGHATLYWYQQILGQGPKLLIQFQNNGVVDDSQLPKDRFSAERLKGVDSTLKIQPAKLEDSAVYLCASSIGTRPGELFFGEGSRLTVL.

The chain has TRBV14 and TRBJ1-2, with TRBD1 matching 7 bases. The junction had 14 bases not matched to a gene; V was cut back by 3 bases and J by 4 bases. This CDR3 comprises 17 residues. The germline gives CDR1 SGHDN, CDR2 FVKESK. CDR3 sequence (DNA): TGTGCCAGCAGCCACCCCGGAAAGGCCGGGACAGCCTATGGCTACACCTTC. This sequence encodes CASSHPGKAGTAYGYTF.

The genes are TRBV5-6 and TRBJ2-5; possible D gene TRBD1, 5 bases. Germline-derived CDR1 and CDR2 are SGHDT and YYEEEE. The CDR3 spans 14 residues. Trimming removed 4 bases at V and 2 bases at J, with 12 bases between. The CDR3 region has the DNA TGTGCCAGCAGCCTGGACACGAATCAAGAGACCCAGTACTTC. This codes for CASSLDTNQETQYF. The whole variable domain, remainder taken from reference TRBV5-6 and TRBJ2-5, is DAGVTQSPTHLIKTRGQQVTLRCSPKSGHDTVSWYQQALGQGPQFIFQYYEEEERQRGNFPDRFSGHQFPNYSSELNVNALLLGDSALYLCASSLDTNQETQYFGPGTRLLVL.

The J gene is TRBJ2-7, the V gene TRBV13, with 10 nucleotides matching TRBD2. The CDR3 totals 14 residues. V dropped 5 bases and J dropped 7; count of bases not matched to a gene: 8. Germline-derived CDR1 and CDR2 are PRHDT and FYEKMQ (reference sequence). The CDR3 coding sequence is TGTGCCAGCAGCCCCCCTAGCGGGAGAGGGGAGCAGTACTTC. Translating gives CASSPPSGRGEQYF.

The chain is built from TRBV6-1 and TRBJ2-5, with TRBD2 identical over 9 bases. Per the germline V gene, CDR1 is MNHNS and CDR2 is SASEGT. The trim removed 4 bases at V and 1 base at J, leaving 4 bases unmatched. The CDR3 totals 15 residues. In DNA form, the CDR3 reads TGTGCCAGCAGTGCTGGCGGGGGGGTCCAAGAGACCCAGTACTTC. It yields the protein CASSAGGGVQETQYF.

The chain has TRBV4-1 and TRBJ2-4; TRBD1 matches at 8 bases. The germline V gene has CDR1 MGHRA and CDR2 YSYEKL. V lost 1 base and J lost 9; bases outside the gene matches: 5. CDR3 size: 14 residues. The CDR3 DNA reads TGCGCCAGCAGCCAAGGGGACAGGCCCTCCATTCAGTACTTC. Residues: CASSQGDRPSIQYF.

This rearrangement joins TRBV27 to TRBJ1-5; D perhaps matches TRBD1 (5 bases). The CDR3 extends over 15 amino acids. V lost 5 bases and J lost 9, with 20 bases in between. From germline, CDR1 is MNHEY and CDR2 SMNVEV (reference sequence). CDR3 in amino acids: CASSALQGAYGPQHF. Here the CDR3 DNA reads TGTGCCAGCAGTGCTTTGCAGGGTGCTTATGGGCCCCAGCATTTT.

The V gene is TRBV6-5, the J gene TRBJ2-4; TRBD1 aligns across 10 bases. CDR1 and CDR2 (germline): MNHEY, SVGAGI. With 4 bases clipped from V and 7 bases from J, the junction kept 7 bases outside the gene matches. There are 15 residues in the CDR3. For the CDR3, the DNA is TGTGCCAGCAGTTCCTGGACAGGGGGGAGGAACATTCAGTACTTC. This codes for CASSSWTGGRNIQYF.

V and J are TRBV29-1 and TRBJ2-1, with D unresolved. This CDR3 contains 12 residues. V was clipped by 4 bases and J by 4 bases, with 8 bases between them. Per germline, CDR1 SQVTM and CDR2 ANQGSEA. As DNA, the CDR3 is TGCAGCGTTGTCTCAGTATACAATGAGCAGTTCTTC. It is translated as CSVVSVYNEQFF.

The chain couples TRBV6-1 to TRBJ1-6; TRBD1 matches at 8 bases. CDR3 length: 16 residues. V lost 4 bases to trimming and J lost 8 bases; unmatched junction nucleotides: 10. Germline V lookup: CDR1 MNHNS, CDR2 SASEGT. Written as DNA, the CDR3 is TGTGCCAGCAGTGTTATTGGGACAGGAGGACATTCACCCCTCCACTTT. Protein: CASSVIGTGGHSPLHF.

Here the CDR3 DNA reads TGTGCCAGCAGCTGGGACAGGGTTTCCCTCCTAGCCAAAAACATTCAGTACTTC. The encoded protein is CASSWDRVSLLAKNIQYF. The chain employs TRBV28 and TRBJ2-4; 9 nucleotides align to TRBD1. Germline values: CDR1 MDHEN, CDR2 SYDVKM. The trim removed 6 bases at V and 0 bases at J, leaving 12 bases unmatched. The CDR3 loop spans 18 amino acids.

The V gene is TRBV6-6, the J gene TRBJ1-2; D unresolved. Looked up from germline, CDR1 is MNHNY and CDR2 is SVGAGI (reference sequence). The germline V and J ends were trimmed by 3 bases and 2 bases, with 10 bases remaining between them. This CDR3 spans 14 amino acids. CDR3 DNA sequence: TGTGCCAGCAGTTATAATCCAGTCAACTATGGCTACACCTTC. Amino acids: CASSYNPVNYGYTF.

The chain links TRBV19 to TRBJ2-3, with 7 bases fitting TRBD2. The CDR3 runs 15 residues. Germline V gene sequence: CDR1 LNHDA, CDR2 SQIVND (reference sequence). The V segment lost 5 bases and the J segment 3 bases; nucleotides outside the gene matches: 8. For the CDR3, the DNA is TGTGCCAGTAGTCCCCGGACTAGTCGGACAGATACGCAGTATTTT. Translated, it gives CASSPRTSRTDTQYF.

J is TRBJ1-1 and V is TRBV7-8; D is uncertain. The CDR3 loop spans 14 amino acids. V lost 4 bases and J 4 bases, leaving 13 bases between the germline ends. Per germline, CDR1 SGHVS and CDR2 FQNEAQ. Here the CDR3 DNA reads TGTGCCAGCAGCTCGACCGGTGCGGGCACTGAAGCTTTCTTT. Its protein product is CASSSTGAGTEAFF.

V is TRBV19 and J is TRBJ2-2, with a weak D call TRBD2 (7 bases). Trimming removed 7 bases from V and 3 bases from J, with 21 bases in between. This CDR3 contains 17 residues. CDR1 and CDR2 (germline): LNHDA, SQIVND (reference sequence). CDR3 protein: CASTLRGAGADTGELFF. The CDR3 nucleotides read TGTGCCAGTACCCTCCGGGGGGCAGGGGCGGACACCGGGGAGCTGTTTTTT.

The J gene is TRBJ2-3, the V gene TRBV9, with 9 bases lining up with TRBD2. Germline assignment: CDR1 SGDLS and CDR2 YYNGEE. V lost 2 bases and J lost 4; bases outside the gene matches: 5. The CDR3 length is 15 residues. CDR3 loop: CASSVSSGSADTQYF. DNA of the CDR3: TGTGCCAGCAGCGTCAGTAGCGGGAGCGCAGATACGCAGTATTTT. The variable domain in full, completed from reference TRBV9 and TRBJ2-3, reads DSGVTQTPKHLITATGQRVTLRCSPRSGDLSVYWYQQSLDQGLQFLIQYYNGEERAKGNILERFSAQQFPDLHSELNLSSLELGDSALYFCASSVSSGSADTQYFGPGTRLTVL.

The chain combines TRBV6-5 with TRBJ2-1; 9 positions agree with TRBD1. Germline V gives CDR1 MNHEY, CDR2 SVGAGI. The CDR3 loop spans 15 amino acids. V shed 1 base, J shed 7 bases, and the junction held 5 bases outside the gene matches. In nucleotides, the CDR3 is TGTGCCAGCAGTTACTACAGGGGGCTAGGTAATGAGCAGTTCTTC. Amino acid sequence: CASSYYRGLGNEQFF.